This T cell receptor (beta chain) was captured in a study of blood T cell repertoires in COVID-19. The method was immunoSEQ multiplex PCR; TCRdb's version includes in-frame clones alone and lacks a portion of them. The sample consists of some 500,000 clones, 85% to 90% of them appearing once. In germline, CDR1 is MDHEN, CDR2 SYDVKM. The CDR3 contains 17 residues. The V and J ends lost 7 bases and 0 bases respectively, with 21 bases between them. Sequences were obtained from peripheral blood. The chain uses TRBV28 and TRBJ1-1, with D perhaps TRBD1 (5 bases). This clonotype was obtained from a woman in her 50s with COVID-19, enrolled during active disease. In DNA form, the CDR3 reads TGTGCCAGCACCCCGGGGGGTAATCTCCGAGTGAACACTGAAGCTTTCTTT. Translating gives CASTPGGNLRVNTEAFF.